The clone carrying this TCR beta chain was seen more than once but under ten times. These data originate in a study of blood T cell repertoires in COVID-19. As processed by the authors: It was from reference gene primer amplification that nucleated cell counts were estimated. Sequencing used immunoSEQ multiplex PCR; TCRdb keeps in-frame clones, though not all of them. The V and J calls and the clone size are those of that table, but D and trimming were determined from the DNA. The sample includes about 240,000 clones, roughly 89% of them seen just once. This CDR3 spans 14 amino acids. The V and J ends lost 3 bases and 7 bases respectively, with 13 bases between them. Per the germline V gene, CDR1 is SGHAT and CDR2 is FQNNGV.

Sequencing input: PBMCs or T cells enriched from blood (not recorded which). This clonotype was sampled from a woman younger than 45 with acute COVID-19. The chain is built from TRBV11-2 and TRBJ1-5; D might be TRBD1 (6 bases). CDR3 in DNA: TGTGCCAGCAGCTTTCGGACAGAGGGACAGCCCCAGCATTTT. As protein: CASSFRTEGQPQHF.